What follows describes a single T cell receptor (beta chain). V trimming: 5 bases; J trimming: 8 bases; junction bases outside the gene matches: 9. This CDR3 spans 14 amino acids. Germline values: CDR1 LNHDA, CDR2 SQIVND (reference sequence). The data stem from a study of blood T cell repertoires in COVID-19. In the study overall: T cells, B-cell-depleted T cells, or PBMCs supplied cDNA or gDNA.

Libraries were prepared by immunoSEQ multiplex PCR; TCRdb keeps only in-frame clonotypes and omits some of them. This sample carries under 85,000 clones, roughly 80% of them seen once, and the ten largest clones take more than 5%. What was sequenced was peripheral blood. This receptor was identified in a man between 60 and 75 years old with active or convalescent COVID-19. V is TRBV19 and J is TRBJ2-1; 7 bases are shared with TRBD1. In DNA form, the CDR3 reads TGTGCCAGTAGTCTACTCAAGGGGGCCTATGAGCAGTTCTTC. Translated: CASSLLKGAYEQFF. The full variable domain, rest sourced from reference TRBV19 and TRBJ2-1, is DGGITQSPKYLFRKEGQNVTLSCEQNLNHDAMYWYRQDPGQGLRLIYYSQIVNDFQKGDIAEGYSVSREKKESFPLTVTSAQKNPTAFYLCASSLLKGAYEQFFGPGTRLTVL.